This T cell receptor beta chain was found in a study of regulatory T cells in long-lasting Graves disease. Study information: The study counted Graves' disease as persistent given over 5 years of antithyroid drugs and positive TSH receptor antibodies.

Study results and caveats: Persistent Graves' disease cases displayed lower TCR diversity than newly diagnosed ones.

Per the germline V gene, CDR1 is SEHNR and CDR2 is FQNEAQ (reference sequence). Trimming took off 5 bases at V and 1 base at J, with 8 bases between the two ends. This CDR3 has 13 residues. Time point reported: persistent/refractory GD, antithyroid drugs over 5 years with positive TRAb. Preparation of the TCR library used RNA extracted from PBMCs. Under American Thyroid Association guidelines, Graves' disease was diagnosed. Enrollment of patients was through an endocrinology department in Xi'an, China. This clonotype came up many times. The antigen remains undetermined. Assembly of TCR beta libraries relied on iRepertoire HTBI primers together with Arm-PCR of CDR3 regions. MiXCR, run by TCRdb on the multiplex PCR reads, gives a single entry per CDR3 protein. The repertoire holds 450,000 or so distinct CDR3 sequences, with under 25% as singletons.

The chain couples TRBV7-9 to TRBJ1-1; D uncertain. This sample comprised peripheral blood mononuclear cells (PBMCs), obtained when the disease was refractory, from a patient treated with antithyroid drugs. This clonotype was sampled from a female donor with Graves disease. Here the CDR3 DNA reads TGTGCCAGCAGCCTAGACACGAACACTGAAGCTTTCTTT. Translating it yields CASSLDTNTEAFF. Full variable domain (missing parts from reference TRBV7-9 and TRBJ1-1): DTGVSQNPRHKITKRGQNVTFRCDPISEHNRLYWYRQTLGQGPEFLTYFQNEAQLEKSRLLSDRFSAERPKGSFSTLEIQRTEQGDSAMYLCASSLDTNTEAFFGQGTRLTVV.